The next 2 T cell receptor beta chains were all read from a single sample in a study of Ad26.COV2.S vaccination and SARS-CoV-2 variants. This sample's treatment: 19 received Ad26.COV2.S at low or high dose, single or two shots; about five received placebo; per-sample allocation not given. The samples date from day 63 after the first vaccine or placebo injection. The data were produced by immunoSEQ multiplex PCR, yet TCRdb's version contains in-frame clones alone and is incomplete. The sample lists hundreds of thousands of clones, roughly nine tenths seen once, with around 6.4% in the top ten. Here the sequenced sample was peripheral blood, taken in a trial of Ad26.COV2.S vaccine versus placebo. The receptors originated from a person between 18 and 60 years old who received the Ad26.COV2.S COVID-19 vaccine or a placebo.

The V call is TRBV28, the J call TRBJ1-1, with a tentative D call TRBD1 (5 bases). V was pared by 7 bases and J by 4 bases, with 16 bases between. The CDR3 contains 14 residues. Germline CDR1 MDHEN, CDR2 SYDVKM. CDR3 DNA sequence: TGTGCCAGCATAGGGGACCGGGGGATCACTGAAGCTTTCTTT. It encodes CASIGDRGITEAFF.

The J gene is TRBJ2-7, the V gene TRBV5-1; D might be TRBD2 (5 bases). There are 14 residues in the CDR3. CDR1 is SGHRS and CDR2 is YFSETQ in the germline V gene. V lost 2 bases to trimming and J lost 0 bases, with 9 bases between them. The CDR3 bases are TGCGCCAGCAGCTTCGAGGGTAGCTCCTACGAGCAGTACTTC. This translates into CASSFEGSSYEQYF.